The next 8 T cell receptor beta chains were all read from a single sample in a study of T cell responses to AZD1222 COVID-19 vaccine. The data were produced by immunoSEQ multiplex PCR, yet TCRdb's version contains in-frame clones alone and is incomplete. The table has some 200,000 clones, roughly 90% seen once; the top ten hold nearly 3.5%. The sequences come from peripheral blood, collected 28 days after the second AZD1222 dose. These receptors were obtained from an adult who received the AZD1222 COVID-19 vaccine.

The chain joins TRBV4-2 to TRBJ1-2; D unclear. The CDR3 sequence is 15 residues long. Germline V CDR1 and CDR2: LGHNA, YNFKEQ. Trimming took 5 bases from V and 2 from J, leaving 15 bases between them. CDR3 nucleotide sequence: TGTGCCAGCAGCTCGTCAGTGGGTGTCAACTATGGCTACACCTTC. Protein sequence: CASSSSVGVNYGYTF.

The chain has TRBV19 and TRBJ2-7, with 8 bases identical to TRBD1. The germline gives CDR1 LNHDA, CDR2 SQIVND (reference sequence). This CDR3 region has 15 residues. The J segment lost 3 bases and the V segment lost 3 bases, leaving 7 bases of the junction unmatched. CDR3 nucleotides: TGTGCCAGTAGTATGGGACAGGACACCCTCTACGAGCAGTACTTC. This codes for CASSMGQDTLYEQYF.

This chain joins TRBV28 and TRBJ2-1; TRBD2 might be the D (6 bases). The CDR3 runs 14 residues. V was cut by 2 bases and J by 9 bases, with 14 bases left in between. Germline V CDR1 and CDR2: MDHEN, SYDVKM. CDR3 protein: CASSLGGAGGEQFF. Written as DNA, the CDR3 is TGTGCCAGCAGTTTAGGCGGGGCGGGTGGTGAGCAGTTCTTC.

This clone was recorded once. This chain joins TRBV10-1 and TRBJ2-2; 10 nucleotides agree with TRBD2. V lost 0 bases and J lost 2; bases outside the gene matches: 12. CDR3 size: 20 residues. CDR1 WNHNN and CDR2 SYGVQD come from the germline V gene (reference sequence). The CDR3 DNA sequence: TGCGCCAGCAGTGAGTCCCTCTCCGGGACTAGCGCTCTAAACACCGGGGAGCTGTTTTTT. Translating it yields CASSESLSGTSALNTGELFF.

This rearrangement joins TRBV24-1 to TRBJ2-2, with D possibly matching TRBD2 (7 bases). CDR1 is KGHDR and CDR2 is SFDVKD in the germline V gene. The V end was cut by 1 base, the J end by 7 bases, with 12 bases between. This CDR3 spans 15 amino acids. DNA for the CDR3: TGTGCCACCAGTGATTTATCGGGGGGCGGCGGGGAGCTGTTTTTT. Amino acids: CATSDLSGGGGELFF.

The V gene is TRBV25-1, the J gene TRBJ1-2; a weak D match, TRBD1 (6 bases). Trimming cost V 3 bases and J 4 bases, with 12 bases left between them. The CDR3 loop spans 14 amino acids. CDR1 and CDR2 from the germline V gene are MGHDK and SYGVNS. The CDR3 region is CASSDRTEFYGYTF. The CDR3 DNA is TGTGCCAGCAGTGATCGGACAGAGTTCTATGGCTACACCTTC.

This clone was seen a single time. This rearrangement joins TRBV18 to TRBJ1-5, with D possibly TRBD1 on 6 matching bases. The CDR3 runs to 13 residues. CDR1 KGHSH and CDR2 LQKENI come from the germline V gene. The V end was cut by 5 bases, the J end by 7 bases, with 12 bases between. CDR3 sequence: CASSGGQGQPQHF. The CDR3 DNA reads TGTGCCAGCTCAGGGGGGCAAGGGCAGCCCCAGCATTTT.

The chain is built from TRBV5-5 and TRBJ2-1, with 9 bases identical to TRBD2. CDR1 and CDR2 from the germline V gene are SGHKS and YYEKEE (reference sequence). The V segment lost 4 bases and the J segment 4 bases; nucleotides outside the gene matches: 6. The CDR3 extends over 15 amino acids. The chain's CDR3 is CASSRGLAGYNEQFF. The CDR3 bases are TGTGCCAGCAGCCGTGGGCTAGCGGGGTACAATGAGCAGTTCTTC.